Following are 14 T cell receptor beta chains from one sample sequenced in a study of T cells in Graves' hyperthyroidism and ophthalmopathy. Amplified regions were TCR beta CDR3 sequences from RNA transcripts. The HTBI primer set drove a first-round RT-PCR of the TCR CDR3. One entry per CDR3 protein, called by TCRdb with MiXCR from the multiplex PCR reads. The sample carries roughly 300,000 distinct CDR3 sequences, under 30% recorded once. The sequenced sample consisted of blood. The source of these receptors is a man aged 40-49 years with Graves' hyperthyroidism that later progressed to Graves' ophthalmopathy.

This clonotype showed up many times. J is TRBJ2-7 and V is TRBV12-3 or TRBV12-4, with a weak D call TRBD2 (5 bases). This CDR3 is built from 14 residues. Trimming stripped 3 bases from V and 6 bases from J, with 15 bases between. The CDR3: CASSFSGPSTEQYF. In DNA form, the CDR3 reads TGTGCCAGCAGTTTCAGCGGCCCCTCGACCGAGCAGTACTTC.

This clonotype was counted at least ten times. The chain employs TRBV29-1 and TRBJ2-5; D is unclear. Germline assignment: CDR1 SQVTM and CDR2 ANQGSEA. The CDR3 is 11 residues long. V was clipped by 5 bases and J by 4 bases, with 8 bases between them. This CDR3 is CSVRQGETQYF. DNA for the CDR3: TGCAGCGTTCGGCAAGGAGAGACCCAGTACTTC.

This clonotype was observed at least ten times. The J gene is TRBJ2-2, the V gene TRBV5-1, with D tentatively TRBD1 (6 bases). Between the trimmed V and J ends, which lost 2 bases and 5 bases, there was a span of 13 bases. CDR3 length: 15 amino acids. The germline V gene has CDR1 SGHRS and CDR2 YFSETQ. Here the CDR3 reads CASSFFGGNTGELFF. The DNA for the CDR3 is TGCGCCAGCAGCTTTTTTGGGGGCAATACCGGGGAGCTGTTTTTT.

Many counts were recorded for this clonotype. The CDR3 DNA is TGTGCCAGCAGTTTAGGTCGTTTAGGAGAGACCCAGTACTTC. Translation gives CASSLGRLGETQYF. The V and J genes are TRBV28 and TRBJ2-5; D gene uncertain. V was cut by 2 bases and J by 4 bases, with 11 bases left in between. The CDR3 runs to 14 residues. CDR1 is MDHEN and CDR2 is SYDVKM in the germline V gene.

This clonotype came up many times. The rearrangement uses TRBV18 and TRBJ2-3; D remains ambiguous. The CDR3 extends over 13 amino acids. V was clipped by 7 bases and J by 0 bases, with 8 bases between them. The germline gives CDR1 KGHSH, CDR2 LQKENI. CDR3 in DNA: TGTGCCAGCTTAAAGCCAAGCACAGATACGCAGTATTTT. It is translated as CASLKPSTDTQYF.

Many counts were recorded for this clonotype. The rearrangement links TRBV15 to TRBJ1-2, with D unclear. Between the trimmed V and J ends, which lost 3 bases and 1 base, there was a span of 9 bases. This CDR3 region has 14 residues. Germline V gives CDR1 LNHNV, CDR2 YYDKDF (reference sequence). CDR3 residues: CATSSLHFNYGYTF. For the CDR3, the DNA is TGTGCCACCAGCAGTCTCCATTTTAACTATGGCTACACCTTC.

This clonotype was seen repeatedly, ten times or more. V is TRBV2 and J is TRBJ1-2; D not resolved. Deletions cut 2 bases from V and 8 bases from J, with 9 bases between. Germline-derived CDR1 and CDR2 are SNHLY and FYNNEI. This CDR3 is 12 amino acids long. CDR3: CASSERVGGYTF. The CDR3, as DNA: TGTGCCAGCAGTGAAAGGGTGGGAGGCTACACCTTC.

In this sample, this clonotype turned up many times. V gene TRBV5-1 combines with J gene TRBJ1-2, with D perhaps matching TRBD1 (5 bases). The CDR3 spans 13 residues. Germline V CDR1 and CDR2: SGHRS, YFSETQ. Trimming took 2 bases from V and 8 from J, leaving 13 bases between them. CDR3 sequence (DNA): TGCGCCAGCAGCTTCGGGACCCAGGTGGGCTACACCTTC. It translates to CASSFGTQVGYTF. Full variable domain (missing parts from reference TRBV5-1 and TRBJ1-2): KAGVTQTPRYLIKTRGQQVTLSCSPISGHRSVSWYQQTPGQGLQFLFEYFSETQRNKGNFPGRFSGRQFSNSRSEMNVSTLELGDSALYLCASSFGTQVGYTFGSGTRLTVV.

This clonotype was found many times. This chain uses TRBV5-1 with TRBJ2-7; TRBD2 matches 7 bases. This CDR3 has 15 amino acids. Losses at the gene ends were 2 bases for V and 0 bases for J; bases not matched to a gene: 5. Per germline, CDR1 SGHRS and CDR2 YFSETQ. CDR3: CASSFLAASSYEQYF. CDR3 bases: TGCGCCAGCAGCTTCCTAGCGGCCAGCTCCTACGAGCAGTACTTC.

This clonotype has ten or more counts. The rearrangement links TRBV19 to TRBJ1-5; D gene unclear. CDR1 is LNHDA, CDR2 SQIVND, per germline (reference sequence). The CDR3 contains 13 residues. Trimming stripped 9 bases from V and 7 bases from J, with 16 bases between. CDR3 sequence (DNA): TGTGCCAGCGGCGGGATCCAAGGGCAGCCCCAGCATTTT. As protein: CASGGIQGQPQHF.

This chain connects TRBV6-5 to TRBJ2-7; 12 bases align to TRBD1. The V and J ends lost 4 bases and 2 bases, in that order; junction bases with no gene match: 6. The germline V gene encodes CDR1 MNHEY and CDR2 SVGAGI. The CDR3 loop spans 16 amino acids. CDR3: CASSFNRDRGPYEQYF. DNA for the CDR3: TGTGCCAGCAGTTTCAACCGGGACAGGGGGCCCTACGAGCAGTACTTC.

The chain couples TRBV12-3 or TRBV12-4 to TRBJ1-6, with D perhaps matching TRBD1 (5 bases). This CDR3 is 15 amino acids long. V lost 3 bases to trimming and J lost 5 bases, with 11 bases between them. Here the CDR3 reads CASSLLGPDNSPLHF. CDR3 sequence (DNA): TGTGCCAGCAGTTTGTTGGGACCAGATAATTCACCCCTCCACTTT.

This clonotype appeared many times. This chain joins TRBV4-2 and TRBJ1-1; possible D gene TRBD1, 5 bases. CDR3 length equals 13 residues. V shed 5 bases and J shed 1 base, with 8 bases lying between them. Germline V gene sequence: CDR1 LGHNA, CDR2 YNFKEQ. The DNA of the CDR3 is TGTGCCAGCAGCATTGACAGGAACACTGAAGCTTTCTTT. Residues: CASSIDRNTEAFF.

J is TRBJ1-1 and V is TRBV28, with D maybe TRBD1 (6 bases). The V and J ends lost 7 bases and 1 base respectively, with 22 bases between them. This CDR3 is 17 amino acids long. Germline V lookup: CDR1 MDHEN, CDR2 SYDVKM. CDR3 in DNA: TGTGCCAGCACGGTGGAGTCGTCAGGGGCGTGGAACACTGAAGCTTTCTTT. Its protein is CASTVESSGAWNTEAFF.